These 13 T cell receptor beta chains were all obtained from the same sample, sequenced in a study of OX40 agonist ivuxolimab in advanced cancers. Assay used: immunoSEQ multiplex PCR; TCRdb lists only in-frame clones, some missing. The sample yields tens of thousands of clones, 84% seen once. The material sequenced was CD4+ or CD8+ T cells sorted from blood, taken in a trial of the OX40 agonist ivuxolimab. Receptor source: an adult with an advanced solid tumor such as melanoma, head and neck, liver or kidney cancer.

The gene calls are TRBV9 and TRBJ2-1; D could derive from TRBD1 or TRBD2 (5 bases each). Per the germline V gene, CDR1 is SGDLS and CDR2 is YYNGEE. V was cut by 4 bases and J by 0 bases, with 14 bases left in between. The CDR3 covers 16 residues. Here the CDR3 DNA reads TGTGCCAGCAGCCCCCCAGGGAGTAGCTCCTACAATGAGCAGTTCTTC. Its translation: CASSPPGSSSYNEQFF.

The V call is TRBV19, the J call TRBJ1-3; no reliable D call. This CDR3 has 16 residues. Trimming cost V 1 base and J 0 bases, with 10 bases left between them. Germline CDR1 reads LNHDA; CDR2 reads SQIVND (reference sequence). This CDR3 reads CASSIAGSSSGNTIYF. CDR3 nucleotide sequence: TGTGCCAGTAGTATAGCCGGCAGCTCCTCTGGAAACACCATATATTTT.

The chain employs TRBV4-3 and TRBJ1-4; D not resolved. V was pared by 0 bases and J by 0 bases, with 8 bases between. This CDR3 spans 16 amino acids. Germline CDR1 and CDR2: LGHNA and YSLEER. CDR3 sequence (DNA): TGCGCCAGCAGCCAAGATTTACCCCCAACTAATGAAAAACTGTTTTTT. Its protein product is CASSQDLPPTNEKLFF.

The rearrangement uses TRBV7-9 and TRBJ1-5; unclear D gene. The germline V and J ends were trimmed by 2 bases and 6 bases, with 11 bases remaining between them. Germline V gene sequence: CDR1 SEHNR, CDR2 FQNEAQ (reference sequence). This CDR3 is built from 14 residues. The CDR3 DNA reads as TGTGCCAGCAGCTTAAGTGCAGGAGGTCAGCCCCAGCATTTT. Its translation: CASSLSAGGQPQHF.

This chain joins TRBV9 and TRBJ2-1, with 10 bases lining up with TRBD2. Germline V gene lookup returns CDR1 SGDLS and CDR2 YYNGEE. The CDR3 spans 16 residues. V gave up 6 bases and J gave up 3 bases; unmatched junction bases: 9. The DNA for the CDR3 is TGTGCCAGCAAAAGCGGGGGGGACGGAGACTACAATGAGCAGTTCTTC. Its translation is CASKSGGDGDYNEQFF.

The gene calls are TRBV11-3 and TRBJ2-2, with no clear D. This CDR3 is built from 15 residues. V gave up 0 bases and J gave up 3 bases, with 8 bases separating them. Germline CDR1 reads SGHNT; CDR2 reads YENEEA. CDR3 loop: CASSLEGPDTGELFF. As DNA, the CDR3 is TGTGCCAGCAGCTTAGAAGGGCCTGACACCGGGGAGCTGTTTTTT. Variable domain in full (rest from reference TRBV11-3 and TRBJ2-2): EAGVVQSPRYKIIEKKQPVAFWCNPISGHNTLYWYLQNLGQGPELLIRYENEEAVDDSQLPKDRFSAERLKGVDSTLKIQPAELGDSAVYLCASSLEGPDTGELFFGEGSRLTVL.

The chain is built from TRBV5-1 and TRBJ2-2, with 9 bases lining up with TRBD2. Unmatched junction bases numbered 6, after V lost 6 bases and J lost 0 bases. The CDR3 spans 16 residues. In germline, CDR1 is SGHRS, CDR2 YFSETQ. CDR3 bases: TGCGCCAGCACACATAGCGGGAGCCCGAACACCGGGGAGCTGTTTTTT. It codes for CASTHSGSPNTGELFF.

The chain combines TRBV28 with TRBJ1-1; the D is unclear. This CDR3 is built from 12 residues. V was trimmed by 6 bases and J by 3 bases, leaving 8 bases between them. Looked up from germline, CDR1 is MDHEN and CDR2 is SYDVKM. The CDR3 region is CASSAVHTEAFF. In DNA form, the CDR3 reads TGTGCCAGCAGCGCTGTCCACACTGAAGCTTTCTTT.

V gene TRBV25-1 combines with J gene TRBJ1-3; D not certain. The CDR3 totals 16 residues. Trimming left V 4 bases short and J 0 bases short, with 13 bases between. Germline CDR1 is MGHDK and CDR2 is SYGVNS. The CDR3 DNA reads as TGTGCCAGCAGTGTAGGAAGTGGTACCTCTGGAAACACCATATATTTT. Translating it yields CASSVGSGTSGNTIYF.

The chain links TRBV7-2 to TRBJ2-3; TRBD2 matches at 11 bases. Trimming took 1 base from V and 7 from J; bases not matched to a gene: 7. Germline loops: CDR1 SGHTA, CDR2 FQGNSA. This CDR3 spans 16 amino acids. The CDR3 loop is CASSLEATSGAYTQYF. CDR3 DNA sequence: TGTGCCAGCAGCTTAGAAGCGACTAGCGGGGCATATACGCAGTATTTT.

The chain carries TRBV7-2 and TRBJ2-3, with 7 positions matching TRBD2. The V gene end was trimmed by 4 bases and the J gene end by 0 bases; junction bases not matched to a gene: 13. The CDR3 covers 18 residues. Looked up from germline, CDR1 is SGHTA and CDR2 is FQGNSA. Here the CDR3 reads CASSSQQSSGTSTDTQYF. The CDR3 DNA reads as TGTGCCAGCAGCTCACAACAATCTAGCGGTACTAGCACAGATACGCAGTATTTT.

CDR3 sequence: CASSQVVRPNLNYGYTF. In nucleotides, the CDR3 is TGCGCCAGCAGCCAAGTTGTCAGACCGAACTTAAACTATGGCTACACCTTC. The chain combines TRBV4-1 with TRBJ1-2; D is unresolved. Germline CDR1 MGHRA, CDR2 YSYEKL. This CDR3 is built from 17 residues. The V end was cut by 1 base, the J end by 2 bases, with 17 bases between.

This clone was found a few times. The gene calls are TRBV5-4 and TRBJ2-3, with a tentative D call TRBD2 (6 bases). The CDR3 runs 14 residues. In germline, CDR1 is SGHNT, CDR2 YYREEE (reference sequence). Trimming shortened V by 0 bases and J by 5 bases, and 10 bases separated the two germline ends. The CDR3 nucleotides are TGTGCCAGCAGCTTGGCGGGAGCAGGAGATACGCAGTATTTT. Translated, it gives CASSLAGAGDTQYF.